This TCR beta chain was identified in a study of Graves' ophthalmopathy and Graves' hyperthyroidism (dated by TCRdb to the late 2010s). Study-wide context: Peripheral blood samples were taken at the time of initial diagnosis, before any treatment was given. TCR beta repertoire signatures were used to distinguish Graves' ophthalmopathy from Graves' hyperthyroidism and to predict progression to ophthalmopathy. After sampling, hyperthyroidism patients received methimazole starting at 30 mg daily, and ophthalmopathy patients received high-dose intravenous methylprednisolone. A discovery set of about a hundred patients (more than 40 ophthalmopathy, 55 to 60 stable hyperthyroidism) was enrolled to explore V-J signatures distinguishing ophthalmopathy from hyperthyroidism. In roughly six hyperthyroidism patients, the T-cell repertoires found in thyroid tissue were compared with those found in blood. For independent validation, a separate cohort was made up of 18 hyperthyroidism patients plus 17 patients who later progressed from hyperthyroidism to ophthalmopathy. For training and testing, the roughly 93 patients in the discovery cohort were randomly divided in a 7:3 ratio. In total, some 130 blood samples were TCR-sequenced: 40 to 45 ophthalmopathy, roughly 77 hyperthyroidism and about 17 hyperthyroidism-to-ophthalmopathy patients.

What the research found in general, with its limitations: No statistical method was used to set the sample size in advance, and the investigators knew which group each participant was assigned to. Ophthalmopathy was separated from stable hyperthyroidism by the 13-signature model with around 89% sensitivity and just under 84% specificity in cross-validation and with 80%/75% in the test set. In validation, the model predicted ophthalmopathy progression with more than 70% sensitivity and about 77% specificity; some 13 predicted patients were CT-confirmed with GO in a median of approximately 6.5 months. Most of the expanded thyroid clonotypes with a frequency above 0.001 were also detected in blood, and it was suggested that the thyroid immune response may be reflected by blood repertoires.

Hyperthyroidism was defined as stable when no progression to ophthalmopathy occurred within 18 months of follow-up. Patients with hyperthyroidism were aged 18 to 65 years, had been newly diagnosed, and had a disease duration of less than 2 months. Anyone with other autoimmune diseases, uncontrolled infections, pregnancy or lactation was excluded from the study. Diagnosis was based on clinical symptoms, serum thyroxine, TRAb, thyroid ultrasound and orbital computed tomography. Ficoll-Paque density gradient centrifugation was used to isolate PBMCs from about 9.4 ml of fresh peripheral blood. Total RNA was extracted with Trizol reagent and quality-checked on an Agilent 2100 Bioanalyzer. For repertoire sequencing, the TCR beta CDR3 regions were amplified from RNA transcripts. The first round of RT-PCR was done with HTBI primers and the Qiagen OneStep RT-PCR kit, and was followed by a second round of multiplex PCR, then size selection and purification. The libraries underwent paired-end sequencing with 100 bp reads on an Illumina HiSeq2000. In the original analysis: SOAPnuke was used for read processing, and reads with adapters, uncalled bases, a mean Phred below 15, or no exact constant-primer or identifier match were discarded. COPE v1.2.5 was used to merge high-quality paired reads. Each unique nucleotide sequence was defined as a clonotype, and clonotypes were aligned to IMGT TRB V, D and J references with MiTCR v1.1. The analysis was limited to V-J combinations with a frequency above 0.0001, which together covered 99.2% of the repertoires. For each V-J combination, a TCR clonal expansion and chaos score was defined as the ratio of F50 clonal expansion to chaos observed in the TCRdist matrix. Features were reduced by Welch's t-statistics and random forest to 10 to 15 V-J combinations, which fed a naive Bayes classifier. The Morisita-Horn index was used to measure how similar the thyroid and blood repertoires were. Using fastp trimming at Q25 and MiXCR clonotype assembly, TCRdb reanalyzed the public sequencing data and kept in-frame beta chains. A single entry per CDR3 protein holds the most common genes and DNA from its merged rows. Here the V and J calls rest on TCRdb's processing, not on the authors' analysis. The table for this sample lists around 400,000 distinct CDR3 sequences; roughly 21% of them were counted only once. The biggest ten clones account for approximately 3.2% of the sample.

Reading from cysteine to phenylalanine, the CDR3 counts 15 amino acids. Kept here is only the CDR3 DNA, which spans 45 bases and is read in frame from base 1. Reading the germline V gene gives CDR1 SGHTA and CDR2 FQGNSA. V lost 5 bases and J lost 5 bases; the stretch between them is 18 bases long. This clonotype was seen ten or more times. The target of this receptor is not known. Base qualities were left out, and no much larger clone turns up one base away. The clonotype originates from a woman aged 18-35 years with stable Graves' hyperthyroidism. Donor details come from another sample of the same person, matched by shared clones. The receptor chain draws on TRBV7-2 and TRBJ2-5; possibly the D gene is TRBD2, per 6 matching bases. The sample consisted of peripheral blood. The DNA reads TGTGCCAGCAGCCGACGCGCAGGAGGGGAGGAGACCCAGTACTTC. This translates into CASSRRAGGEETQYF.